This T cell receptor beta chain was observed in a study of HIV-infected patients and healthy controls. Study observations and caveats: HIV-associated CDR3 frequencies dropped significantly during therapy; CMV-associated ones, mostly rising, changed nonsignificantly. HIV-infected patients shared fewer CDR3 sequences between individuals than healthy controls. Size-matched repertoire data failed to replicate the apparent Gini index recovery after therapy in HIV-infected patients.

Whole blood was used without fractionation, so all unsorted peripheral T cells were included. A roughly 2.5 ml peripheral blood sample was taken for RNA. This clonotype was detected many times. Its antigen is unidentified. cDNA was made from about 510 ng RNA using alpha and beta constant primers. Using multiplexing indices, alpha and beta chain libraries were generated apart by chain-specific third strand synthesis. MiXCR was run by TCRdb on the 5' RACE reads, yielding one entry per CDR3 protein. The data contain 15,000 to 20,000 distinct CDR3 sequences, 7.5% to 9% of them singletons. V was pared by 6 bases and J by 4 bases, with 8 bases of the junction left unmatched. The CDR3 loop spans 15 amino acids. The germline gives CDR1 MNHEY, CDR2 SVGAGI.

Sequencing was done on a sample of blood. This chain links TRBV6-5 with TRBJ2-1; 8 positions agree with TRBD1. The receptor's source is an adult in good health. This CDR3 is CASSFDRGVYNEQFF. CDR3 coding DNA: TGTGCCAGCAGCTTCGACAGGGGAGTATACAATGAGCAGTTCTTC.